This TCR beta chain was sequenced during a study of shared clonotypes between healthy human individuals. Only Caucasian adults living in Nashville, Tennessee served as donors. Assay used: immunoSEQ multiplex PCR; TCRdb lists only in-frame clones, some missing. The profile covers around 2.1 million clones, with nearly 97% appearing a single time and over 0.1% taken by the ten largest. Germline CDR1 reads SGHTA; CDR2 reads FQGNSA. V was clipped by 2 bases and J by 1 base, with 9 bases between them. CDR3 length: 15 residues. The source is a man younger than 35 in good health. Source material: naive CD4+ T cells sorted from blood. Subset: CD45RA+ positively selected. The genes are TRBV7-2 and TRBJ2-4; D not resolved. CDR3 protein: CASSLSPSAKNIQYF. CDR3 sequence (DNA): TGTGCCAGCAGCTTATCTCCATCTGCCAAAAACATTCAGTACTTC.